The 30 T cell receptor beta chains below were found in one sample sequenced in a study of shared clonotypes between healthy human individuals (dated by TCRdb to the early 2020s). CD8 naive samples consisted of CD45RO-negative cells that were positively selected for CCR7, yielding a CD45RA+CCR7+ population without TemRA cells. The library was produced with the immunoSEQ multiplex PCR assay. TCRdb's version of the immuneACCESS table is confined to in-frame rearrangements and falls short of the full clone set. An unresolved V gene accounts for under half of the shortfall where checked; the remainder is of unknown origin. Present in this sample are hundreds of thousands of clones, roughly 96% of which were seen just once. The top ten constitute 0.11% of the sample. Sequences were obtained from naive CD8+ T cells sorted from blood. Reading the label with the study, this specimen's cell subset or site is: CD45RA+CCR7+. The receptors come from a woman aged 25-40 years in good health.

The chain couples TRBV2 to TRBJ2-7; 8 bases fit TRBD2. The germline gives CDR1 SNHLY, CDR2 FYNNEI. CDR3 length: 11 residues. The trim removed 9 bases at V and 7 bases at J, leaving 5 bases unmatched. This CDR3 reads CASRTSREQYF. Written as DNA, the CDR3 is TGTGCCAGTAGGACTAGCCGGGAGCAGTACTTC.

The genes are TRBV25-1 and TRBJ1-1; weak D call: TRBD1 (5 bases). Trimming took 1 base from V and 7 from J, leaving 7 bases between them. This CDR3 is 12 amino acids long. Germline V CDR1 and CDR2: MGHDK, SYGVNS. DNA of the CDR3: TGTGCCAGCAGTGAATTGGGGGTTGAAGCTTTCTTT. Translation gives CASSELGVEAFF.

The chain combines TRBV27 with TRBJ2-7; 7 bases are shared with TRBD2. Germline CDR1 reads MNHEY; CDR2 reads SMNVEV (reference sequence). The J segment lost 7 bases and the V segment lost 2 bases, leaving 17 bases of the junction unmatched. The CDR3 has 17 amino acids. CDR3 residues: CASSLGAGGRGLGEQYF. CDR3 nucleotide sequence: TGTGCCAGCAGTTTAGGCGCTGGTGGGAGGGGATTAGGAGAGCAGTACTTC.

The chain employs TRBV7-9 and TRBJ2-7, with D hard to call. Between the trimmed V and J ends, which lost 5 bases and 4 bases, there was a span of 12 bases. Germline loops: CDR1 SEHNR, CDR2 FQNEAQ (reference sequence). The CDR3 is made up of 13 amino acids. In DNA, the CDR3 is TGTGCCAGCAGCCCCCCCACGAGGTACGAGCAGTACTTC. Its translation is CASSPPTRYEQYF.

This clone has more than one count but fewer than ten. The gene calls are TRBV4-1 and TRBJ1-1; D call uncertain. The V end was cut by 1 base, the J end by 4 bases, with 10 bases between. The CDR3 has 14 residues. Germline V gives CDR1 MGHRA, CDR2 YSYEKL. CDR3 in amino acids: CASSQVPGSTEAFF. The CDR3 bases are TGCGCCAGCAGCCAAGTTCCCGGATCCACTGAAGCTTTCTTT.

The J gene is TRBJ1-2, the V gene TRBV6-6; 7 nucleotides line up with TRBD1. CDR1 and CDR2 (germline): MNHNY, SVGAGI (reference sequence). With 4 bases clipped from V and 4 bases from J, the junction kept 3 bases outside the gene matches. The CDR3 loop spans 13 amino acids. This chain's CDR3 is CASSSGQLYGYTF. The CDR3 bases are TGTGCCAGCAGTTCGGGACAGCTCTATGGCTACACCTTC.

This chain uses TRBV6-1 with TRBJ2-7; D unresolved. The CDR3 extends over 14 amino acids. Germline V lookup: CDR1 MNHNS, CDR2 SASEGT. V was clipped by 5 bases and J by 6 bases, with 17 bases between them. The CDR3 protein is CASSRRTLVGEQYF. The CDR3 region has the DNA TGTGCCAGCAGTCGGCGGACGTTGGTGGGCGAGCAGTACTTC.

This chain links TRBV4-1 with TRBJ1-2, with 8 bases that match TRBD1. V dropped 5 bases and J dropped 4; count of bases not matched to a gene: 6. The CDR3 loop spans 14 amino acids. CDR1 is MGHRA, CDR2 YSYEKL, per germline. Here the CDR3 reads CASSSPGTGYGYTF. CDR3 in DNA: TGCGCCAGCAGCTCTCCCGGGACAGGCTATGGCTACACCTTC.

The chain has TRBV7-7 and TRBJ2-1, with D uncertain. There are 13 residues in the CDR3. Germline V gene sequence: CDR1 SSHAT, CDR2 FNYEAQ (reference sequence). Trimming took off 5 bases at V and 3 bases at J, with 8 bases between the two ends. The CDR3 reads CASSIDDYNEQFF. The CDR3 DNA reads as TGTGCCAGCAGCATCGACGACTACAATGAGCAGTTCTTC.

The chain uses TRBV21-1 and TRBJ2-1; the table's D gene call, TRBD2, was not cross checked with the DNA. TRBV21-1 is designated a pseudogene. This CDR3 spans 10 amino acids. Here the CDR3 DNA reads TGTGCCAGCGGGAGTTGGGAGCAGTTCTTC. Protein sequence: CASGSWEQFF.

The chain has TRBV4-1 and TRBJ2-7; no firm D call. V gave up 1 base and J gave up 3 bases, with 13 bases separating them. CDR3 length equals 15 residues. Germline CDR1 and CDR2: MGHRA and YSYEKL. CDR3 DNA sequence: TGCGCCAGCAGCCAAGGTATGGCCAGCGACTACGAGCAGTACTTC. It specifies CASSQGMASDYEQYF.

V and J are TRBV5-1 and TRBJ2-1, with TRBD2 identical over 14 bases. After removal of 0 bases from V and 8 bases from J, the junction contained 7 bases not matched to a gene. Germline assignment: CDR1 SGHRS and CDR2 YFSETQ. The CDR3 extends over 17 amino acids. Written as DNA, the CDR3 is TGCGCCAGCAGCTTGGACGGGACTAGCGGGAGTCTATATGAGCAGTTCTTC. Translation: CASSLDGTSGSLYEQFF.

J is TRBJ1-1 and V is TRBV29-1; 8 nucleotides agree with TRBD1. The CDR3 covers 13 residues. Germline values: CDR1 SQVTM, CDR2 ANQGSEA. With V trimmed by 8 bases and J by 6 bases, 11 bases remained unmatched. The CDR3 DNA is TGCAGCACGCAGGGGGCCCGTGGCGCTGAAGCTTTCTTT. Translated, it gives CSTQGARGAEAFF.

This chain links TRBV6-6 with TRBJ1-4, with D tentatively TRBD1 (5 bases). Trimming pared 4 bases from V and 5 bases from J, leaving 11 bases between. This CDR3 comprises 14 residues. The germline V gene has CDR1 MNHNY and CDR2 SVGAGI (reference sequence). CDR3 DNA sequence: TGTGCCAGCAGTTGGAACGAGGGGAATGAAAAACTGTTTTTT. It specifies CASSWNEGNEKLFF.

This clone has only one observation. The CDR3: CASSLTGGDNQPQHF. The DNA of the CDR3 is TGTGCCAGCAGCCTGACAGGCGGGGACAATCAGCCCCAGCATTTT. The genes are TRBV6-5 and TRBJ1-5, with TRBD1 as a possible D gene (6 bases). The CDR3 spans 15 residues. V was shortened by 6 bases and J by 3 bases, with 15 bases between the two germline ends. Germline values: CDR1 MNHEY, CDR2 SVGAGI.

On this clone: Other DNA sequences in the sample encode the same CDR3. This chain joins TRBV27 and TRBJ2-2; D is undetermined. Germline V gene sequence: CDR1 MNHEY, CDR2 SMNVEV (reference sequence). With 2 bases removed from V and 6 bases from J, the gap between germline ends came to 4 bases. The CDR3 is 12 residues long. This CDR3 reads CASSLLPGELFF. The CDR3 DNA is TGTGCCAGCAGTTTACTACCCGGGGAGCTGTTTTTT.

This chain links TRBV13 with TRBJ2-7; 9 bases map to TRBD1. The CDR3 contains 15 residues. V lost 2 bases, J lost 7 bases, and 9 bases stayed unmatched. Germline V lookup: CDR1 PRHDT, CDR2 FYEKMQ (reference sequence). CDR3 coding DNA: TGTGCCAGCAGCTTACTGGGACAGGGAATAGGAGAGCAGTACTTC. Its protein is CASSLLGQGIGEQYF.

J is TRBJ1-5 and V is TRBV28, with 7 bases aligning to TRBD1. Germline V gives CDR1 MDHEN, CDR2 SYDVKM. V trimming: 5 bases; J trimming: 2 bases; junction bases outside the gene matches: 12. The CDR3 is 17 amino acids. The CDR3 sequence: CASSTKGQLNGNQPQHF. The CDR3, as DNA: TGTGCCAGCAGTACTAAGGGACAGCTGAATGGCAATCAGCCCCAGCATTTT.

This clone appeared a single time. This chain links TRBV5-4 with TRBJ2-5; weak D call: TRBD2 (6 bases). V was clipped by 7 bases and J by 6 bases, with 19 bases between them. CDR3 length: 14 amino acids. Germline CDR1 is SGHNT and CDR2 is YYREEE (reference sequence). For the CDR3, the DNA is TGTGCCAGCGGGGACTCCTCGAAAACCCAGACCCAGTACTTC. Translation: CASGDSSKTQTQYF.

The chain combines TRBV5-1 with TRBJ2-2; the D gene is possibly TRBD2 (5 bases). The CDR3 totals 14 residues. Germline V lookup: CDR1 SGHRS, CDR2 YFSETQ. V lost 0 bases to trimming and J lost 4 bases, with 7 bases between them. CDR3 region: CASSLDGLTGELFF. The DNA for the CDR3 is TGCGCCAGCAGCTTGGACGGACTCACCGGGGAGCTGTTTTTT.

The rearrangement joins TRBV6-5 to TRBJ1-1; no firm D call. Deletions cut 11 bases from V and 1 base from J, with 11 bases between. Germline V gives CDR1 MNHEY, CDR2 SVGAGI. The CDR3 totals 12 residues. The CDR3 nucleotides read TGTGCCGTCCGGCGGGGGAACACTGAAGCTTTCTTT. Its protein product is CAVRRGNTEAFF.

Worth noting for this clone: Distinct nucleotide sequences in the sample also encode this CDR3. V is TRBV27 and J is TRBJ2-7, with 13 bases lining up with TRBD2. The CDR3 totals 15 residues. With V trimmed by 6 bases and J by 2 bases, 4 bases remained unmatched. Germline values: CDR1 MNHEY, CDR2 SMNVEV (reference sequence). The CDR3 loop reads CASSPGTSGTYEQYF. CDR3 nucleotide sequence: TGTGCCAGCAGCCCGGGGACTAGCGGGACCTACGAGCAGTACTTC.

This chain links TRBV7-3 with TRBJ2-1; the match to TRBD2 covers 9 bases. Per the germline V gene, CDR1 is SGHTA and CDR2 is FQGTGA. J was trimmed by 2 bases and V by 2 bases; bases with no gene match: 1. The CDR3 length is 15 residues. The CDR3 protein is CASSLAGGTYNEQFF. In DNA form, the CDR3 reads TGTGCCAGCAGCTTAGCGGGAGGGACCTACAATGAGCAGTTCTTC.

The gene calls are TRBV6-6 and TRBJ1-3; D is perhaps TRBD1 (6 bases). V gave up 5 bases and J gave up 0 bases, with 14 bases separating them. The CDR3 extends over 16 amino acids. The germline CDR1 and CDR2 sequences are MNHNY and SVGAGI (reference sequence). CDR3 in amino acids: CASSRRKGGSGNTIYF. The CDR3 region has the DNA TGTGCCAGCAGTCGACGAAAAGGGGGCTCTGGAAACACCATATATTTT.

J is TRBJ2-2 and V is TRBV11-3; no definite D call. The ends were cut back, 5 bases at V and 1 base at J, with 20 bases in the middle. This CDR3 region has 18 residues. CDR1 and CDR2 from the germline V gene are SGHNT and YENEEA. CDR3 bases: TGTGCCAGCAGCCCTACACAGATCCGTGAATGGAACACCGGGGAGCTGTTTTTT. Translating gives CASSPTQIREWNTGELFF.

The rearrangement links TRBV7-3 to TRBJ2-1; a weak D match, TRBD1 (5 bases). The germline CDR1 and CDR2 sequences are SGHTA and FQGTGA. Trimming took 5 bases from V and 0 from J, leaving 11 bases between them. The CDR3 extends over 15 amino acids. The CDR3: CASSADSSSYNEQFF. CDR3 DNA: TGTGCCAGCAGCGCCGACAGTAGCTCCTACAATGAGCAGTTCTTC.

The J gene is TRBJ1-5, the V gene TRBV5-6; D call uncertain. Trimming removed 4 bases from V and 9 bases from J, with 14 bases in between. The CDR3 sequence is 13 residues long. CDR1 and CDR2 (germline): SGHDT, YYEEEE. The CDR3 region is CASSDGVSGPQHF. The CDR3 DNA follows: TGTGCCAGCAGCGACGGGGTCTCGGGGCCCCAGCATTTT.

The gene calls are TRBV15 and TRBJ2-7; D is perhaps TRBD1 (7 bases). The CDR3 is 16 amino acids. Germline V gene lookup returns CDR1 LNHNV and CDR2 YYDKDF (reference sequence). V was clipped by 5 bases and J by 3 bases, with 20 bases between them. CDR3 sequence reads: CATSGLGQGGYYEQYF. CDR3 bases: TGTGCCACCAGCGGTCTCGGGCAGGGGGGTTACTACGAGCAGTACTTC. The variable domain in full, completed from reference TRBV15 and TRBJ2-7, reads DAMVIQNPRYQVTQFGKPVTLSCSQTLNHNVMYWYQQKSSQAPKLLFHYYDKDFNNEADTPDNFQSRRPNTSFCFLDIRSPGLGDTAMYLCATSGLGQGGYYEQYFGPGTRLTVT.

This chain links TRBV28 with TRBJ2-7, with D possibly being TRBD1 or TRBD2 (5 bases each). The CDR3 sequence is 15 residues long. Between the trimmed V and J ends, which lost 3 bases and 2 bases, there was a span of 14 bases. CDR1 is MDHEN, CDR2 SYDVKM, per germline. In nucleotides, the CDR3 is TGTGCCAGCAGTTTCCGGGACCCCAGAACCTACGAGCAGTACTTC. Translation: CASSFRDPRTYEQYF.

The genes are TRBV19 and TRBJ1-6; a weak D match, TRBD1 (6 bases). V lost 9 bases and J lost 6, with 15 bases in between. This CDR3 is 14 amino acids long. The V gene's germline CDR1 is LNHDA and CDR2 SQIVND (reference sequence). This chain's CDR3 is CASWGAGVNSPLHF. The DNA of the CDR3 is TGTGCCAGCTGGGGCGCAGGGGTTAATTCACCCCTCCACTTT.